The 6 T cell receptor beta chains presented below share a single source sample, sequenced in a study of OX40 agonist ivuxolimab in advanced cancers. Repertoires were generated with immunoSEQ multiplex PCR, while TCRdb's copy carries only in-frame clones and drops some. The repertoire consists of about 66,000 clones, with less than 85% occurring once and the leading ten covering roughly 3.9%. The sequenced sample was CD4+ or CD8+ T cells sorted from blood, obtained in a trial of the OX40 agonist ivuxolimab. The receptors derive from an adult with an advanced solid tumor such as melanoma, head and neck, liver or kidney cancer.

The genes are TRBV29-1 and TRBJ2-3; D tentatively reads TRBD1 or TRBD2 (7 bases each). Germline loops: CDR1 SQVTM, CDR2 ANQGSEA. The CDR3 runs 14 residues. V lost 4 bases and J lost 3, with 14 bases in between. The CDR3 nucleotides are TGCAGCGTTGCAGGGGGGGGCTGGACAGATACGCAGTATTTT. It encodes CSVAGGGWTDTQYF.

This clone was counted once. The CDR3 spells CASSGGYGNEQFF. CDR3 in DNA: TGTGCCAGCAGCGGGGGGTATGGCAATGAGCAGTTCTTC. The genes are TRBV6-4 and TRBJ2-1; 7 bases agree with TRBD2. The CDR3 covers 13 residues. The V gene end was trimmed by 6 bases and the J gene end by 6 bases; junction bases not matched to a gene: 5. The germline V gene encodes CDR1 MRHNA and CDR2 SNTAGT.

This sequence joins TRBV7-9 and TRBJ2-5; D is unresolved. Germline CDR1 is SEHNR and CDR2 is FQNEAQ (reference sequence). Between the trimmed V and J ends, which lost 1 base and 1 base, there was a span of 10 bases. The CDR3 is made up of 15 amino acids. In DNA, the CDR3 is TGTGCCAGCAGCTTAGAAGCTAGGGTCCAAGAGACCCAGTACTTC. Protein: CASSLEARVQETQYF. Supplemented by reference TRBV7-9 and TRBJ2-5, the full variable domain reads DTGVSQNPRHKITKRGQNVTFRCDPISEHNRLYWYRQTLGQGPEFLTYFQNEAQLEKSRLLSDRFSAERPKGSFSTLEIQRTEQGDSAMYLCASSLEARVQETQYFGPGTRLLVL.

CDR3 amino acids: CSARRTGEAFF. The CDR3 nucleotides read TGCAGTGCCAGGCGGACGGGTGAAGCTTTCTTT. This sequence joins TRBV20-1 and TRBJ1-1, with D uncertain. Germline V gives CDR1 DFQATT, CDR2 SNEGSKA (reference sequence). V lost 6 bases and J 7 bases, leaving 12 bases between the germline ends. The CDR3 spans 11 residues.

The chain couples TRBV5-1 to TRBJ2-7, with D unclear. The V end was cut by 0 bases, the J end by 2 bases, with 9 bases between. Per germline, CDR1 SGHRS and CDR2 YFSETQ. This CDR3 spans 14 amino acids. This CDR3 reads CASSLAAATYEQYF. DNA of the CDR3: TGCGCCAGCAGCTTGGCGGCAGCTACCTACGAGCAGTACTTC.

This clone was seen just once. J is TRBJ2-1 and V is TRBV18, with TRBD2 matching over 12 bases. Losses at the gene ends were 3 bases for V and 9 bases for J; bases not matched to a gene: 3. There are 14 residues in the CDR3. Germline values: CDR1 KGHSH, CDR2 LQKENI. The CDR3 region has the DNA TGTGCCAGCTCACCGGGACTAGCGGGCACTGAGCAGTTCTTC. It yields the protein CASSPGLAGTEQFF.